This section outlines one TCR beta chain sequence together with its context. This entry is derived from a study of OX40 agonist ivuxolimab in advanced cancers. Study background: Hepatocellular carcinoma, melanoma, renal cell or head and neck cancer was diagnosed in the dose-escalation patients. A male proportion of 82.7% was recorded, with mean age about 60 years and range roughly 23 to 85.

Exclusion of a patient followed from autoimmune disease history or systemic immunosuppression. The investigators sampled blood at baseline, at cycle 4 day 1, and at cycle 7 day 1. Some clones are missing from TCRdb's copy, which holds only in-frame ones; the method was immunoSEQ multiplex PCR. The sample includes about 80,000 clones, roughly 90% of them seen just once. The clonotype originates from an adult with an advanced solid tumor such as melanoma, head and neck, liver or kidney cancer. The sequences come from CD4+ or CD8+ T cells sorted from blood, collected in a trial of the OX40 agonist ivuxolimab.

This CDR3 reads CASSYDIRDGYTF. The CDR3 region has the DNA TGTGCCAGCAGTTACGACATTCGGGATGGCTACACCTTC. The chain is built from TRBV6-5 and TRBJ1-2; D gene uncertain. Germline CDR1 reads MNHEY; CDR2 reads SVGAGI. The CDR3 totals 13 residues. V lost 2 bases, J lost 6 bases, and 10 bases lay in between.